This record looks at one T cell receptor (beta chain) sequence and its context. The sample originates from a study of control samples from healthy donors and cancer patients. CDR3 size: 15 residues. The germline V gene has CDR1 SGHDT and CDR2 YYEEEE. Trimming removed 6 bases from V and 2 bases from J, with 18 bases in between. Profiled with immunoSEQ multiplex PCR; TCRdb holds only in-frame clones, not every one. The repertoire holds roughly 150,000 clones, with 93% as singletons. Sequences were obtained from blood. The chain couples TRBV5-6 to TRBJ2-7, with unresolved D. The sequence came from a young man in good health. Written as DNA, the CDR3 is TGTGCCAGCACCGTTTGGTATGTTAACCCCTACGAGCAGTACTTC. Its translation: CASTVWYVNPYEQYF.